Listed below are T cell receptor beta chains from one sample, sequenced in a study of T cell responses to AZD1222 COVID-19 vaccine. The repertoire was sequenced with immunoSEQ multiplex PCR; TCRdb's copy has only in-frame clones and lacks some. The sample contains more than 95,000 clones, 88% of which appear only once. The sample was peripheral blood, taken on day 0 of AZD1222 vaccination. These receptor sequences come from an adult in good health. Each CDR3 is given with its conserved first and last residue. A D gene is named only where the DNA matches it firmly. The size field is filled for only some rows; it gives once, few, many or a size class.

d_call j_call v_call clone_size cdr3_nt cdr3_aa
NA TRBJ1-2 TRBV21-1 once TGTGCCAGCAGCAAAAAAAAGAGGACAGGGTTTTACTATGGCTACACCTTC CASSKKKRTGFYYGYTF
TRBD1 TRBJ2-6 TRBV19 few TGTGCCAGTTTCGGACAGGGCCCTGGGGCCAACGTCCTGACTTTC CASFGQGPGANVLTF
NA TRBJ1-1 TRBV2 NA TGTGCCAGTGCCAGGGGCGCTGAAGCTTTCTTT CASARGAEAFF
TRBD2 TRBJ2-1 TRBV11-3 NA TGTGCCAGCAGCCCCCAGGGACTAGCGGGGCTTGATGAGCAGTTCTTC CASSPQGLAGLDEQFF
NA TRBJ2-5 TRBV2 NA TGTGCCAGCGGTTGGCTGGCAGAGACCCAGTACTTC CASGWLAETQYF
NA TRBJ2-7 TRBV9 NA TGTGCCAGCAGCGTAGAACCCACAGGTGAGGGTCGCTCCTACGAGCAGTACTTC CASSVEPTGEGRSYEQYF
NA TRBJ1-1 TRBV18 NA TGTGCCAGCTCACCCGGGGAGTGGAGGAACACTGAAGCTTTCTTT CASSPGEWRNTEAFF
NA TRBJ2-2 TRBV6-5 NA TGTGCCAGCAGCTGGGGGGCCTCGAACACCGGGGAGCTGTTTTTT CASSWGASNTGELFF
NA TRBJ1-2 TRBV3-1/TRBV3-2 NA TGTGCCGCCGACCGGGCTACGAACTATGGCTACACCTTC CAADRATNYGYTF
TRBD1 TRBJ2-1 TRBV3-1/TRBV3-2 NA TGTGCCAGCAGCCCCCGCCAGGGGGCGCGTTACAATGAGCAGTTCTTC CASSPRQGARYNEQFF
NA TRBJ1-2 TRBV28 NA TGTGCCAGCAGTTTATGGGCGTATGGCTACACCTTC CASSLWAYGYTF
NA TRBJ1-3 TRBV7-8 NA TGTGCCAGCAGCCGAGCCGCAGGGTTCGGAAACACCATATATTTT CASSRAAGFGNTIYF
NA TRBJ2-5 TRBV7-9 NA TGTGCCACCCAAGGGTGGGACGGTCAAGAGACCCAGTACTTC CATQGWDGQETQYF
TRBD1 TRBJ1-3 TRBV7-9 NA TGTGCCAGCAGCTTAGGCCAGGGGGCTCAAAACACCATATATTTT CASSLGQGAQNTIYF
NA TRBJ1-3 TRBV3-1/TRBV3-2 NA TGTGCCAGCAGCCGGACAGACTCTGGAAACACCATATATTTT CASSRTDSGNTIYF
NA TRBJ2-3 TRBV28 NA TGTGCCAGCACCCCTCAGGCGCTCACAGATACGCAGTATTTT CASTPQALTDTQYF
NA TRBJ1-3 TRBV7-9 NA TGTGCCAGCAGCTTAGAACTTCCCGGAAACACCATATATTTT CASSLELPGNTIYF
NA TRBJ2-5 TRBV25-1 NA TGTGCCAGCAGTGAGGACAGCCAAGAGACCCAGTACTTC CASSEDSQETQYF
NA TRBJ1-6 TRBV12-2 once TGTGCAAGTCGCTTAGCGGGACCGGGCCTCCACTTT CASRLAGPGLHF
NA TRBJ2-2 TRBV5-1 NA TGCGCCAGCAGCGGAGGCGACTCCACCGGGGAGCTGTTTTTT CASSGGDSTGELFF
NA TRBJ2-2 TRBV6-5 NA TGTGCCAGCAGTTACTGGGGACCCGGGGAGCTGTTTTTT CASSYWGPGELFF
NA TRBJ2-1 TRBV28 NA TGTGCCAGCAGTGCCCTCAGCGGAGGGGCTTACAATGAGCAGTTCTTC CASSALSGGAYNEQFF
NA TRBJ2-5 TRBV28 NA TGTGCCAGCAGTTCGACAGACACTGAAGAGACCCAGTACTTC CASSSTDTEETQYF
TRBD1 TRBJ2-2 TRBV4-2 NA TGTGCCAGCAGCCAAGATCCCCCGGGACAGGTTAACACCGGGGAGCTGTTTTTT CASSQDPPGQVNTGELFF
NA TRBJ2-3 TRBV6-2/TRBV6-3 NA TGTGCCAGCAGCCCCACCGGGGCCCAGAGCACAGATACGCAGTATTTT CASSPTGAQSTDTQYF
NA TRBJ2-1 TRBV10-3 NA TGTGCCACCGCCCAGGGTGGCGATGAGCAGTTCTTC CATAQGGDEQFF
NA TRBJ1-3 TRBV3-1/TRBV3-2 NA TGTGCCAGCAGCCAAGGGAGGGCTAACACCATATATTTT CASSQGRANTIYF
NA TRBJ2-7 TRBV2 NA TGTGCCAGCTGGGCAATCTACGAGCAGTACTTC CASWAIYEQYF
TRBD1 TRBJ2-6 TRBV7-9 once TGTGCCAGCAGCCGCGGGACAGGGAATCTCGCTGGGGCCAACGTCCTGACTTTC CASSRGTGNLAGANVLTF
NA TRBJ1-5 TRBV2 NA TGTGCCAGCACTCTTAAGAATCAGCCCCAGCATTTT CASTLKNQPQHF
NA TRBJ2-1 TRBV18 NA TGTGCCAGCTCACCACCGGAAAGCGTAGGGAATGAGCAGTTCTTC CASSPPESVGNEQFF
NA TRBJ1-2 TRBV6-5 NA TGTGCCAGCAGTTACTCGAAGCGGGGCCATGGCTACACCTTC CASSYSKRGHGYTF
NA TRBJ1-6 TRBV14 few TGTGCCAGCAGCCAAGCTGGGGGTTCACCCCTCCACTTT CASSQAGGSPLHF
NA TRBJ2-5 TRBV27 NA TGTGCCAGCAGTTTTCTCGGGAGAGGGGGGGAGACCCAGTACTTC CASSFLGRGGETQYF
NA TRBJ1-4 TRBV19 few TGTGCCAGTAGTATAGACAGCCTCTGGAGTGAAAAACTGTTTTTT CASSIDSLWSEKLFF
NA TRBJ2-7 TRBV2 NA TGTGCCAGCCTTACAGGGTACGAGCAGTACTTC CASLTGYEQYF
TRBD2 TRBJ2-3 TRBV4-3 NA TGCGCCAGCAGCCAAGACCGCGGGGGTGCAGATACGCAGTATTTT CASSQDRGGADTQYF
NA TRBJ1-5 TRBV28 NA TGTGCCAGCAGTCAGGCGGCACAGGCTAATCAGCCCCAGCATTTT CASSQAAQANQPQHF
TRBD1 TRBJ2-7 TRBV28 NA TGTGCCAGCGGAACTACGGGACAGGGAACCTACGAGCAGTACTTC CASGTTGQGTYEQYF
NA TRBJ2-7 TRBV5-5 NA TGTGCCAGCAGCTTCCGGGGCCCCTACGAGCAGTACTTC CASSFRGPYEQYF
NA TRBJ2-7 TRBV5-6 NA TGTGCCAGCAGCACGACACTGTCCTACGAGCAGTACTTC CASSTTLSYEQYF
NA TRBJ1-3 TRBV7-6 NA TGTGCCAGCAGCTCGGGACTTGGAAACACCATATATTTT CASSSGLGNTIYF
NA TRBJ1-1 TRBV5-1 NA TGCGCCAGCAGTAATCTAAAAAACAGATACACTGAAGCTTTCTTT CASSNLKNRYTEAFF
NA TRBJ2-1 TRBV14 NA TGTGCCAGCAGGGGGAAAGGCTCCTACAATGAGCAGTTCTTC CASRGKGSYNEQFF
NA TRBJ1-2 TRBV9 NA TGTGCCAGCAGCCCCGAACTACCAGGGCATGGCTACACCTTC CASSPELPGHGYTF
NA TRBJ2-1 TRBV4-3 once TGCGCCAGCAGCCAGGCCTTGGGATACGCGGGAAATGAGCAGTTCTTC CASSQALGYAGNEQFF